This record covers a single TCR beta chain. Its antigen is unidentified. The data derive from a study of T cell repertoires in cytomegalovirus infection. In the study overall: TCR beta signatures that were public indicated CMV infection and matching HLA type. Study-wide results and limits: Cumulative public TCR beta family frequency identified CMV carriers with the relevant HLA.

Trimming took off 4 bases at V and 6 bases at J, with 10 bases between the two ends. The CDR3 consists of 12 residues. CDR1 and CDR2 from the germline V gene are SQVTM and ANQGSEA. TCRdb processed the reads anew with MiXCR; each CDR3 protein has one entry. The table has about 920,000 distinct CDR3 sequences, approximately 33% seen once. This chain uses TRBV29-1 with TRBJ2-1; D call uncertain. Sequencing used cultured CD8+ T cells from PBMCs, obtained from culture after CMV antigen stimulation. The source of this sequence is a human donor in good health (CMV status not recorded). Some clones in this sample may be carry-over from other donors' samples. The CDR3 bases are TGCAGCGTTGGCCGCTCGGGCAATGAGCAGTTCTTC. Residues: CSVGRSGNEQFF.